The clone carrying this T cell receptor beta chain was found a few times. The method was immunoSEQ multiplex PCR; TCRdb's version includes in-frame clones alone and lacks a portion of them. This sample yields roughly 100,000 clones, of which 90% to 95% are seen a single time; about 1.8% belongs to the top ten. Germline V gene lookup returns CDR1 SNHLY and CDR2 FYNNEI. The CDR3 contains 16 residues. Losses at the gene ends were 5 bases for V and 3 bases for J; bases not matched to a gene: 9. These data originate in a study of blood T cell repertoires in COVID-19. The sample was peripheral blood. This clonotype was obtained from a human donor with active COVID-19. The donor label of this sample is uncertain. The gene calls are TRBV2 and TRBJ2-7; 11 nucleotides line up with TRBD1. CDR3 nucleotides: TGTGCCAGCAGTACCCCCCGGGACAGGGGGGGCTACGAGCAGTACTTC. Translation: CASSTPRDRGGYEQYF.